The TCR beta chain described here comes from a study of blood T cell repertoires in COVID-19 (TCRdb year 2020). In the study overall: The collaborator samples originated in the United States, Italy and Spain and spanned the acute and convalescent phases of COVID-19. Where available, HLA class I and class II types were taken from metadata supplied by the sample provider and were not determined by assay-based typing. Samples were obtained from the ongoing ImmuneRACE study (first 160 participants) and from 1,254 subjects provided by 6 global collaborators. Sample metadata almost always included a de-identified subject ID, COVID-19 status, age in years and sex. The dataset comprised deeply sampled blood TCRbeta repertoires from subjects exposed to, actively infected with, or recovered from COVID-19. The repertoires were released in a freely available public database meant as a resource for research on the immune response to SARS-CoV-2. The material from the prospective study consisted of cDNA or gDNA derived from T cells, B-cell-depleted T cells, or PBMCs.

The immunoSEQ Assay, a bias-controlled multiplex PCR, was used to amplify TCRbeta CDR3 regions from genomic DNA. The authors' analysis ran thus. The number of nucleated cells in each sample was estimated from the amplification of reference gene primers within the assay. To quantify the absolute abundance of each unique TCRbeta CDR3 rearrangement, sequence reads were collapsed and filtered. For each sample, productive Simpson clonality was calculated as the square root of Simpson's diversity index across productive rearrangements. Sourced from immuneACCESS, this table was stored by TCRdb with only in-frame sequences that have V and J called. A share of the clones is absent; for the studies checked, an unresolved V gene accounts for under half, and the remainder has no known explanation. V, J and clone size are those of that table, while D and trimming were read from the DNA. This sample is represented by roughly 230,000 clones; roughly 89% of them were singletons. About 4.6% of the sample is in the top ten clones.

Points the paper makes about the study in general: Clinical and demographic metadata were provided uncurated, with the amount varying by source and participant.

Between the V and J ends, shortened by 3 bases and 1 base respectively, the junction contains 10 bases. The germline V gene (reference sequence) specifies SEHNR as CDR1 and FQNEAQ as CDR2. Taken from cysteine to phenylalanine, the CDR3 has 14 residues. Solely the CDR3 DNA is kept, with 42 bases framed from the first base. As concerns this clone: This receptor's antigen is unknown. No quality values exist for individual bases; no much larger clone is one base distant.

Samples from volunteer blood donors who had recovered from COVID-19 were contributed by a second Seattle source. The collaborating institutions used their own protocols to collect whole blood in K2EDTA tubes. For TCRbeta analysis, collaborators shipped samples in one of three forms: frozen whole blood, isolated PBMCs, or DNA extracted from either of those sample types. The rearrangement joined TRBV7-9 to TRBJ2-7; TRBD2 is perhaps the D gene, given 5 matching bases. The sample was peripheral blood. The receptor was isolated from a woman in her thirties or forties who had recovered from COVID-19. The CDR3 region has the sequence CASSFPGSSYEQYF. The nucleotide sequence reads TGTGCCAGCAGCTTCCCGGGATCATCCTACGAGCAGTACTTC.